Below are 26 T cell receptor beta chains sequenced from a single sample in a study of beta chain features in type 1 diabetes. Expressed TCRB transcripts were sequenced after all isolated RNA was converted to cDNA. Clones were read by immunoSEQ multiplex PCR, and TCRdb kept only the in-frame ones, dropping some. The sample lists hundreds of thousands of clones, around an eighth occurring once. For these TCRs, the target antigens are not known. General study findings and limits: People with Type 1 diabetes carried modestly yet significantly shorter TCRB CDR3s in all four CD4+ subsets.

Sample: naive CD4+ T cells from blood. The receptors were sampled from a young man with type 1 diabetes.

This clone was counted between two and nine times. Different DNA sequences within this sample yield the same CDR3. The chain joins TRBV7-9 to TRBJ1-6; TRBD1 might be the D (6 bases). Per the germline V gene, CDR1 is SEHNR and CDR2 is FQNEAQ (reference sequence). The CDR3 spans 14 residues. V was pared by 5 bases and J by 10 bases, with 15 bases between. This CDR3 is CASSPGQGNSPLHF. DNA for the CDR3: TGTGCCAGCAGCCCGGGACAAGGGAACTCACCCCTCCACTTT.

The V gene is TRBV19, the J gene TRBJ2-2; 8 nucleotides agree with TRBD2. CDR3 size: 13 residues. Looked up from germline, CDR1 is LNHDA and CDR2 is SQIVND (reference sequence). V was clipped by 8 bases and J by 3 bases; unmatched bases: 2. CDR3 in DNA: TGTGCCAGTTACGGGGGGGACACCGGGGAGCTGTTTTTT. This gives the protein CASYGGDTGELFF. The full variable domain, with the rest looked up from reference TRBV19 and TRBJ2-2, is DGGITQSPKYLFRKEGQNVTLSCEQNLNHDAMYWYRQDPGQGLRLIYYSQIVNDFQKGDIAEGYSVSREKKESFPLTVTSAQKNPTAFYLCASYGGDTGELFFGEGSRLTVL.

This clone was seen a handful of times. CDR3 DNA: TGTGCCTGGAAGCAGGGCGGCGAGCAGTTCTTC. It encodes CAWKQGGEQFF. The chain has TRBV30 and TRBJ2-1; TRBD1 is a possible D gene (5 bases). CDR1 and CDR2 from the germline V gene are GTSNPN and SVGIG (reference sequence). Trimming stripped 4 bases from V and 10 bases from J, with 11 bases between. CDR3 length: 11 residues.

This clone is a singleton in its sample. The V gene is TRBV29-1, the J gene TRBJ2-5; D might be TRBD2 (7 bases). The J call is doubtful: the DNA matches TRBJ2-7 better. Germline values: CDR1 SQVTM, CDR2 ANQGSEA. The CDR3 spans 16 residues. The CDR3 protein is CSAQGSRDYNSYEQYF. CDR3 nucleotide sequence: TGCAGCGCACAGGGTAGTCGGGACTATAACTCCTACGAGCAGTACTTC.

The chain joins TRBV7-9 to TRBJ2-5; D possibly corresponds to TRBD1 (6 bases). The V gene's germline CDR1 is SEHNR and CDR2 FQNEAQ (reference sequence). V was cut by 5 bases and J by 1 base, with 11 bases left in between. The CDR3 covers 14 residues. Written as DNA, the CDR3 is TGTGCCAGCAGCGTCAGGGACATCCAAGAGACCCAGTACTTC. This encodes CASSVRDIQETQYF.

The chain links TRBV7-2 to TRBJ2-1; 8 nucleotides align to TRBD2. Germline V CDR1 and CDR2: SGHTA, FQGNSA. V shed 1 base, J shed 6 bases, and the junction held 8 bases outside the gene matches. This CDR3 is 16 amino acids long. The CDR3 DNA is TGTGCCAGCAGCTTAGTTGGTAGCGGGGTTGGCAATGAGCAGTTCTTC. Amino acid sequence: CASSLVGSGVGNEQFF.

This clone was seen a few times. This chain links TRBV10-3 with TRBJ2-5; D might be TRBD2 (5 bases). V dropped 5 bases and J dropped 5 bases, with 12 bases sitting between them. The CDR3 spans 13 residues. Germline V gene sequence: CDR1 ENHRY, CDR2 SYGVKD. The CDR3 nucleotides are TGTGCCATCAGTCTCGGGGTACCTGAGACCCAGTACTTC. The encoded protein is CAISLGVPETQYF.

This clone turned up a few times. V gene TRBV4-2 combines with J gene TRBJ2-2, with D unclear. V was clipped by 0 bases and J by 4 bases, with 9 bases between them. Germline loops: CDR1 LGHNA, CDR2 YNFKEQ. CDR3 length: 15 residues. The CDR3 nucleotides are TGTGCCAGCAGCCAAGAAGGAGCGTCCACCGGGGAGCTGTTTTTT. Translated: CASSQEGASTGELFF.

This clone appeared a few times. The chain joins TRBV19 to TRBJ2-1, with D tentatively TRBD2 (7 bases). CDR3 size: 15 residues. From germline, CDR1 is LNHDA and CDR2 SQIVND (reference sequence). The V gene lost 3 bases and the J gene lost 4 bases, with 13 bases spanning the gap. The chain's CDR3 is CASSISGGRYNEQFF. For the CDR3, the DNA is TGTGCCAGTAGTATCTCGGGGGGCCGGTACAATGAGCAGTTCTTC.

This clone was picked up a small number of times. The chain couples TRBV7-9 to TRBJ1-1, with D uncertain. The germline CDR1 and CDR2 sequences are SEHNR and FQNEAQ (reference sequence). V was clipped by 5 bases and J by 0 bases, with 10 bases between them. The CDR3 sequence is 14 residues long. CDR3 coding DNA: TGTGCCAGCAGCCCGAGGGCTATGAACACTGAAGCTTTCTTT. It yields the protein CASSPRAMNTEAFF.

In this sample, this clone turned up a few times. This CDR3 is CASSFKSTGTYGYTF. The CDR3 nucleotides are TGTGCCAGCAGTTTCAAGTCGACAGGGACCTATGGCTACACCTTC. V and J are TRBV6-5 and TRBJ1-2, with 7 positions matching TRBD1. V was clipped by 4 bases and J by 4 bases; unmatched bases: 9. There are 15 residues in the CDR3. The germline V gene encodes CDR1 MNHEY and CDR2 SVGAGI.

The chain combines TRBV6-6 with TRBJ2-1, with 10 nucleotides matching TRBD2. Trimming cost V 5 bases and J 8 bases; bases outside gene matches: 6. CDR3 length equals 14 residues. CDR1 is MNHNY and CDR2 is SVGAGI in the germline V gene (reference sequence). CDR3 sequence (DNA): TGTGCCAGCAGTGCCCCTAGCGGGGGTGATGAGCAGTTCTTC. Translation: CASSAPSGGDEQFF.

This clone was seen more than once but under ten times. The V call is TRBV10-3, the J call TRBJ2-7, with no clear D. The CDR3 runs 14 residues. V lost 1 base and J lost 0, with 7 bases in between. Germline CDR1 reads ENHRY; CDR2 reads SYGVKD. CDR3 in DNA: TGTGCCATCAGTGAGTACCTGGGCTCCTACGAGCAGTACTTC. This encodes CAISEYLGSYEQYF.

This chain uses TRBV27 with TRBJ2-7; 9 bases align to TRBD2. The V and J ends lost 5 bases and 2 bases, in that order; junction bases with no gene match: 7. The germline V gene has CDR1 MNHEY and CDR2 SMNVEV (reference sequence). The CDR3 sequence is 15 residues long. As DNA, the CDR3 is TGTGCCAGCAGTCCCGGCGGGGGGGTGGCCTACGAGCAGTACTTC. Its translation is CASSPGGGVAYEQYF.

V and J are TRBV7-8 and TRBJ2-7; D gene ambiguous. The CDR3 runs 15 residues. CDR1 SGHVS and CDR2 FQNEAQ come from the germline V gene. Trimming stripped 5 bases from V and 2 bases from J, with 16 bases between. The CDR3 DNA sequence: TGTGCCAGCAGCCGGGCAGTGTCATCCGCCTACGAGCAGTACTTC. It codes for CASSRAVSSAYEQYF.

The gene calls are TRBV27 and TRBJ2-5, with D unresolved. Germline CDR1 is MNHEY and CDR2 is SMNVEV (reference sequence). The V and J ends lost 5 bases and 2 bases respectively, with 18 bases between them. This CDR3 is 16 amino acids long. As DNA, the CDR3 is TGTGCCAGCAGTCGGATAAGTGGCAATGGTCAAGAGACCCAGTACTTC. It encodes CASSRISGNGQETQYF.

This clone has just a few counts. CDR3 nucleotide sequence: TGTGCCACCAGCAGAGATTCGGGACAGGGGGCTGACTATGGCTACACCTTC. Translating gives CATSRDSGQGADYGYTF. The chain uses TRBV15 and TRBJ1-2, with 12 bases matching TRBD1. The J segment lost 3 bases and the V segment lost 0 bases, leaving 5 bases of the junction unmatched. CDR3 length equals 17 residues. Germline loops: CDR1 LNHNV, CDR2 YYDKDF (reference sequence).

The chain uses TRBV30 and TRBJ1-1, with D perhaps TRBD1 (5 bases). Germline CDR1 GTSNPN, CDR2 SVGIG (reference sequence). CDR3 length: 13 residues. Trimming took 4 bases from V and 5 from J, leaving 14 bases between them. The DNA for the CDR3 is TGTGCCTGGACCCTTTCGGGGGGAACTGAAGCTTTCTTT. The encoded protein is CAWTLSGGTEAFF.

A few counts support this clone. The CDR3 DNA is TGTGCCAGCAGCCTGCTGGGGGGTTTGGGTCAGCCCCAGCATTTT. The encoded protein is CASSLLGGLGQPQHF. This chain joins TRBV7-9 and TRBJ1-5; D is perhaps TRBD1 (5 bases). Trimming left V 5 bases short and J 6 bases short, with 17 bases between. This CDR3 region has 15 residues. CDR1 is SEHNR, CDR2 FQNEAQ, per germline (reference sequence).

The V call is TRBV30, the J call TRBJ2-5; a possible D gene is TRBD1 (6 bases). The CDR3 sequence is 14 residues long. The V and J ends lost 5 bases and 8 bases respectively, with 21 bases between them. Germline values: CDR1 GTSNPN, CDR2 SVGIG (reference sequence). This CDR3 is CAWGGQGFQVTQYF. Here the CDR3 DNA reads TGTGCCTGGGGGGGCCAGGGATTTCAGGTCACCCAGTACTTC. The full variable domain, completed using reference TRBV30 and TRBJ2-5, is SQTIHQWPATLVQPVGSPLSLECTVEGTSNPNLYWYRQAAGRGLQLLFYSVGIGQISSEVPQNLSASRPQDRQFILSSKKLLLSDSGFYLCAWGGQGFQVTQYFGPGTRLLVL.

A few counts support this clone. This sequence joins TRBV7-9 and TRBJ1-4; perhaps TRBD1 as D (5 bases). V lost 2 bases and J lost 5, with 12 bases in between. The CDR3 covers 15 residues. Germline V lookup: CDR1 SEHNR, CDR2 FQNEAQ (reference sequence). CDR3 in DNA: TGTGCCAGCAGCTTACGACAGCCGACAAATGAAAAACTGTTTTTT. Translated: CASSLRQPTNEKLFF.

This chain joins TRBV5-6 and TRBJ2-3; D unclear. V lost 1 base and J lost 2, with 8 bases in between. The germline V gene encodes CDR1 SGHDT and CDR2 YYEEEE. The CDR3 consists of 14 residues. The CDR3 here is CASSLLEYTDTQYF. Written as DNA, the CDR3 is TGTGCCAGCAGCTTGCTTGAGTACACAGATACGCAGTATTTT. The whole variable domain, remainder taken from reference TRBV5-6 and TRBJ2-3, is DAGVTQSPTHLIKTRGQQVTLRCSPKSGHDTVSWYQQALGQGPQFIFQYYEEEERQRGNFPDRFSGHQFPNYSSELNVNALLLGDSALYLCASSLLEYTDTQYFGPGTRLTVL.

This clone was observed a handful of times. CDR3 DNA: TGTGCCAGCAGTTTACCAGGACCTAGCAATCAGCCCCAGCATTTT. Translating it yields CASSLPGPSNQPQHF. The chain links TRBV28 to TRBJ1-5, with D unclear. The germline V gene encodes CDR1 MDHEN and CDR2 SYDVKM. CDR3 length equals 15 residues. V was shortened by 2 bases and J by 0 bases, with 8 bases between the two germline ends.

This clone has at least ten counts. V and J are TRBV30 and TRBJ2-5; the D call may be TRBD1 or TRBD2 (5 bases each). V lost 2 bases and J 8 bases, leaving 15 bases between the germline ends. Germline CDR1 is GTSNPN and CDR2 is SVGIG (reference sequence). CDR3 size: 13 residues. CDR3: CAWSSTGPDTQYF. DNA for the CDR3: TGTGCCTGGAGTTCAACGGGGCCCGACACCCAGTACTTC.

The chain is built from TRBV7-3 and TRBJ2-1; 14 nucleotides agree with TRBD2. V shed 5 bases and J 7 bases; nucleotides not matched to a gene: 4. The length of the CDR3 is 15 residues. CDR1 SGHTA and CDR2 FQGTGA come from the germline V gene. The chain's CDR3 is CASSPGLAGGNEQFF. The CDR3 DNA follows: TGTGCCAGCAGCCCCGGACTAGCGGGGGGAAATGAGCAGTTCTTC.

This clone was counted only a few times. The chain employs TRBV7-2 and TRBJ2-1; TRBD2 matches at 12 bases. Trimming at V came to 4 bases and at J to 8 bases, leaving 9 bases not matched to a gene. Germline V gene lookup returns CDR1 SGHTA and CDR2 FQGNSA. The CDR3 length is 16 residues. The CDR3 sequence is CASSYWASGGAHEQFF. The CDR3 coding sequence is TGTGCCAGCAGCTATTGGGCTAGCGGGGGGGCACATGAGCAGTTCTTC.